This T cell receptor (beta chain) stems from a study of cytomegalovirus exposure and HLA in healthy donors (dated by TCRdb to 2017 to 2019). For the study in its entirety: In an earlier analysis of approximately 640 of the donors, under 300 Gb of sequence data and 90 million to 120 million unique TCR beta sequences from some 170 million T cells were reported. Rather than using new phenotypic data, the later analysis identified candidate immune exposures from TCR beta sequences and from how often those sequences occurred across donors. Donor age, sex, ethnicity and CMV serostatus were collected together with the repertoire data. The study used immunosequencing to profile the T cell repertoires of several hundred subjects and linked those repertoires to cytomegalovirus serostatus. Approximately 310 gigabases of sequencing data and around 85 million unique TCR sequences made up an early release that covered some 640 HLA-typed donors. Of the roughly 400 genotyped donors, approximately 82% fell in the genetic ancestry cluster associated with self-reported Caucasian donors. A later analysis re-analyzed previously published TCR beta repertoires from roughly 690 donors and added high-resolution HLA genotyping to study TCR occurrence patterns. A later genetic analysis used genome-wide SNP genotypes for 398 of the 666 donors, treating that subset as a discovery cohort. Four to six DR-DQ haplotypes were handled as single units for association and clustering, since linkage in the cohort was strong. Typing coverage differed by locus: A, B, C, DRB1 and DQB1 were typed in about 629-630 donors, DQA1 in about 500, DPA1 in some 570, and DPB1 in roughly 470. High-throughput TCR immunosequencing, statistical association of individual TCRs with disease status, and machine learning were combined to predict cytomegalovirus infection status. HLA typing covered class I and class II loci at four-digit resolution. An earlier analysis of roughly 580 of the donors used high-throughput TCR beta sequencing to judge whether each TCR beta V gene segment behaved as functional or pseudogenic. Across approximately 420 genotyped donors of the cohort, an average of roughly 250,000 unique TCR beta nucleotide sequences per donor were sequenced, and 15% to 20% of those sequences were non-productive. All discovery cohort repertoires had been generated using a single sequencing platform. The aim of the study was to test whether cataloging public T cell receptors could identify signatures of past pathogen exposure. In addition to the first cohort of roughly 670 subjects, a separate validation cohort of 120 different subjects was used. Findings and caveats that apply to the study as a whole: A later analysis found that HLA-associated TCR beta chains were more clonally expanded and had lower generation probabilities than equally common non-associated chains. According to a later analysis, parvovirus B19, influenza, CMV and Epstein-Barr virus appeared linked to several top co-occurrence clusters. Because the 87-base-pair reads could not distinguish some IMGT-functional V segments, including TRBV6-2 and TRBV6-3, those segments were excluded. The authors suggested that the approach could potentially be extended to other disease states and immunological phenotypes. In a later genetic analysis, a missense DCLRE1C variant was associated with V-gene and J-gene trimming of TCR beta chains, and the association was replicated in an independent cohort. In the study, some 160 TCR beta chains were listed as associated with cytomegalovirus. Because some donors lacked HLA typing at each locus, the association tests relied only on the typed subset. Most TCR sequences were observed very rarely across donors, whereas some public TCRs were present in many individuals. In this cohort, only TCR beta chains were sequenced, and detectable features were limited by the absence of alpha or paired-chain data. The sequencing pipeline was judged likely to have produced a cluster of highly shared sequence variants as a technical artifact. Roughly uniform sequencing depth across donors was assumed in presence/absence analyses, although this assumption may not hold. In vitro tests confirmed that a few of the cytomegalovirus-associated TCR beta chains recognize cytomegalovirus antigens. Broadly in line with IMGT annotations, most TCR beta V segments showed up in productive rearrangements about 87% or about 30% of the time in an earlier analysis of around 600 of the donors. Most CMV-associated TCR beta chains appeared to be HLA-restricted in a later analysis, and the HLA associations seemed to be driven largely by CMV exposure. A further reported finding was that TCR beta sequences accurately predicted the HLA-A and HLA-B alleles for most subjects in the first cohort. A later analysis associated around 16,000 TCR beta sequences with specific HLA alleles at a false discovery rate of 0.05. In a later analysis, TCR association rates were found to vary across HLA loci, with the most associated TCRs seen for DRB1 alleles and the fewest for HLA-C alleles. Compared with the 666-donor mean, donors in an Asian-associated ancestry cluster had fewer N-insertions in productive TCRs, according to a later genetic analysis. For the cohort, immune exposure information was limited to CMV serostatus. Because counts were too low, under 20 rarely observed V segments, including chromosome 9 orphons, were left out of the earlier analysis of some 640 of the donors. Cytomegalovirus status was reported to be diagnosed by the classifier with high specificity and sensitivity in both the original and validation cohorts. When HLA alleles, especially DR and DQ, strongly co-occurred, TCR associations were difficult to assign to individual alleles. Linkage disequilibrium might explain the correlated functional status among segregating V segments, but an unknown experimental factor could not be excluded.

With regard to this clone: Its recognized antigen is unknown. It has no much larger one-base neighbor in the sample; base qualities were not kept.

The CDR3 starts with the cysteine, ends with the phenylalanine, and has 16 residues. Only CDR3 DNA remains: 48 bases, in frame from the first base. The germline V gene encodes CDR1 SNHLY and CDR2 FYNNEI. Trimming accounts for 4 bases at V and 1 base at J, while the number of junction bases matched to no gene is 6. The cohort comprised under 700 healthy bone marrow donors. Cohort members were all nominally healthy when sampled, although unrecorded immune exposures were likely present. The donor tested CMV seronegative, placing the donor among the roughly 350 seronegative members of the cohort. A peripheral blood sample was collected from each donor, and TCR beta sequencing was performed on peripheral blood mononuclear cells. The Qiagen DNeasy Blood Extraction Kit was used to extract genomic DNA from the blood cell samples. The library relied on the immunoSEQ multiplex PCR assay. The multiplex PCR relied on a mix of 60 forward primers for TCR Vbeta segments and 13 reverse primers for TCR Jbeta segments. The CDR3 region of rearranged TCR beta genes was amplified from genomic DNA with a multiplex PCR assay. On the Illumina HiSeq System, the amplified TCR beta libraries were sequenced as 87-base-pair reads. Under the source paper's analysis protocol: In a later analysis, tens of millions of unique TCR beta chains were counted across the approximately 640 repertoires, and roughly 10 million of these chains were shared by at least two donors. Raw reads were error-corrected and collapsed into unique sequences by a nearest-neighbor algorithm in which closely related sequences were merged to remove PCR and sequencing errors. Alignment of CDR3 sequences to IMGT reference sequences was used to assign V, D and J gene segments. For a sequence to be retained, a match of at least six nucleotides to both a V gene segment and a J gene segment was required. Rearrangements were classified as productive when the CDR3 lacked stop codons and remained in frame with V and J, and all other rearrangements were classified as non-productive. CDR3 was defined according to IMGT convention as the region running from the second conserved V-encoded cysteine to the conserved J-encoded phenylalanine. The earlier analysis of 500 to 750 of the donors excluded any sequence lacking an unambiguous match to a single V gene segment. In an earlier analysis of a few hundred of the donors, V segments were called functional above 56.7% productive rearrangements and were called segregating when the between-donor standard deviation exceeded 5%. A statistical classification framework was developed to diagnose cytomegalovirus status using the catalog of TCR beta chain sequences. In a later analysis, TCR nucleotide sequences were compared against IMGT/GENE-DB human TR gene sequences so that V and J genes could be assigned. The TCRdist pipeline was used in a later analysis to assign CDR3 sequences and most-parsimonious VDJ recombination scenarios. A later analysis defined each TCR beta chain by its CDR3 amino acid sequence plus V-gene family, and excluded reads lacking a unique V-gene family. In a later analysis, some 600 highly shared, low-generation-probability nucleotide sequences were removed to address suspected cross-contamination and a sequencing artifact. For each public chain, a later analysis derived a clonal expansion index from normalized ranks of inferred template counts within each repertoire. In a later analysis, generation probabilities were computed using a VDJ recombination model fitted to out-of-frame rearrangements, and the results were checked against IGoR. Hypergeometric tests were used in a later analysis to score TCR-TCR, TCR-HLA and TCR-CMV co-occurrence, with a repertoire-size bias correction applied to the TCR pairs. A later analysis estimated false discovery rates by permuting HLA or CMV assignments 20 times. In a later analysis, co-occurring TCRs were grouped using DBSCAN, and TCRdist sequence similarity was added for clustering within HLA-allele-positive subsets. Co-occurrence clustering excluded repertoires with fewer than 30,000 or more than 120,000 public chains, plus five with anomalous nucleotide sharing. In TCRdb, the immuneACCESS table is reduced to in-frame sequences with V and J assigned. These tables do not hold every clone; where another copy was compared, an unresolved V gene accounts for under half, and the others remain unexplained. That table is the source of V, J and clone size, and D and trimming were worked out from the DNA. This sample comprises 110,000 or so clones, 70% to 80% of them detected only once. The ten largest clonotypes hold about 2.2% of the sample.

The sequencing input was PBMCs. The clonotype was recovered from a man younger than 40 in good health and CMV-seronegative. The V and J genes are TRBV2 and TRBJ2-2; 7 junctional bases match TRBD1. The bases are TGTGCCAGCAGTGTTGACAGGGTAGAGAACACCGGGGAGCTGTTTTTT. The resulting protein is CASSVDRVENTGELFF.